The rows below give T cell receptor beta chains drawn from one sample of a study of cytotoxic CD8 clonotypes in ibrutinib-treated CLL. Data came from immunoSEQ multiplex PCR; TCRdb stores just in-frame clones and leaves some out. The data show tens of thousands of clones, about 82% seen once. Sequencing was performed on PBMCs, taken before ibrutinib treatment. Source of these receptors: a human donor with chronic lymphocytic leukemia. Both conserved end residues are part of each CDR3. A D gene is named only where the DNA matches it firmly. The size field is filled for only some rows; it gives once, few, many or a size class.

V	J	length	size	D	CDR3	DNA
TRBV5-1	TRBJ2-3	17	few	TRBD2	CASSLGTSGYHTDTQYF	TGCGCCAGCAGCTTGGGGACTAGCGGATATCACACAGATACGCAGTATTTT
TRBV5-6	TRBJ1-1	15	-	-	CASSQPTGIGTEAFF	TGTGCCAGCAGTCAACCTACAGGGATAGGCACTGAAGCTTTCTTT
TRBV5-1	TRBJ1-2	16	-	-	CASSLAEFQGRGGYTF	TGCGCCAGCAGCTTGGCCGAGTTTCAGGGGAGGGGTGGCTACACCTTC
TRBV6-5	TRBJ1-4	15	-	TRBD1	CASRSDRGGSEKLFF	TGTGCCAGCAGATCGGACAGGGGGGGGAGTGAAAAACTGTTTTTT
TRBV9	TRBJ2-3	14	-	-	CASSVGDSTDTQYF	TGTGCCAGCAGCGTGGGGGACTCCACAGATACGCAGTATTTT
TRBV9	TRBJ2-5	19	-	TRBD2	CASNRGGLAGGQTRGTQYF	TGTGCCAGCAACCGAGGCGGTCTAGCGGGAGGGCAAACAAGGGGGACCCAGTACTTC
TRBV10-2	TRBJ1-3	16	-	TRBD1	CASSLTGGEIGNTIYF	TGCGCCAGCAGTCTTACAGGGGGTGAAATTGGAAACACCATATATTTT
TRBV19	TRBJ1-5	12	once	-	CASSIYNQPQHF	TGTGCCAGTAGTATATACAATCAGCCCCAGCATTTT
TRBV27	TRBJ1-5	16	-	-	CASSPRPPPVDQPQHF	TGTGCCAGCAGTCCCCGGCCCCCACCCGTGGATCAGCCCCAGCATTTT
TRBV5-4	TRBJ2-2	16	-	TRBD2	CASSSRLGRGAGELFF	TGTGCCAGCAGCTCCCGACTAGGACGGGGGGCCGGGGAGCTGTTTTTT
TRBV30	TRBJ2-6	14	-	-	CAWSLGDGANVLTF	TGTGCCTGGAGTCTGGGGGACGGGGCCAACGTCCTGACTTTC
TRBV28	TRBJ1-2	12	-	-	CASSLFALGYTF	TGTGCCAGCAGTTTATTCGCCCTCGGCTACACCTTC
TRBV30	TRBJ2-5	12	-	-	CAFSPGSETQYF	TGTGCCTTCTCCCCAGGGTCGGAGACCCAGTACTTC
TRBV11-3	TRBJ2-7	15	-	TRBD2	CASSFAGVGPYEQYF	TGTGCCAGCAGCTTCGCGGGAGTGGGGCCCTACGAGCAGTACTTC
TRBV11-1	TRBJ1-1	14	-	TRBD1	CASRVGQLNTEAFF	TGTGCCAGCAGGGTGGGACAGCTGAACACTGAAGCTTTCTTT
TRBV6-1	TRBJ1-3	13	-	-	CASAVDLGNTIYF	TGTGCCAGCGCAGTGGACCTCGGGAACACCATATATTTT
TRBV6-1	TRBJ1-2	15	-	TRBD1	CASSDRGQGSYGYTF	TGTGCCAGCAGTGACAGGGGACAGGGATCCTATGGCTACACCTTC
TRBV27	TRBJ2-2	16	-	-	CASTPRWREDTGELFF	TGTGCCAGCACCCCCAGGTGGAGGGAGGACACCGGGGAGCTGTTTTTT
TRBV11-2	TRBJ2-7	14	-	TRBD1	CASSLEGQGFEQYF	TGTGCCAGCAGCTTAGAGGGACAGGGGTTCGAGCAGTACTTC
TRBV6-1	TRBJ2-3	12	-	-	CASRLRTDTQYF	TGTGCCAGCAGGCTTAGAACAGATACGCAGTATTTT
TRBV19	TRBJ1-1	16	-	TRBD1	CASSFTGGSKNTEAFF	TGTGCCAGTAGTTTTACAGGGGGCTCAAAGAACACTGAAGCTTTCTTT
TRBV5-1	TRBJ2-2	15	-	-	CASSYDPRETGELFF	TGCGCCAGCAGCTATGACCCCAGGGAGACCGGGGAGCTGTTTTTT
TRBV5-1	TRBJ2-1	17	once	-	CASSQYVTGSWDNEQFF	TGCGCCAGCAGCCAGTACGTAACAGGGAGCTGGGACAATGAGCAGTTCTTC
TRBV5-1	TRBJ2-7	13	-	-	CASSRDSGYEQYF	TGCGCCAGCTCCCGGGATTCGGGGTACGAGCAGTACTTC
TRBV28	TRBJ1-5	15	-	-	CASSLQTGRYQPQHF	TGTGCCAGCAGTTTACAGACAGGTCGCTATCAGCCCCAGCATTTT
TRBV5-6	TRBJ2-7	18	-	-	CASSSLFVGGGREYEQYF	TGTGCCAGCAGCTCATTATTCGTAGGCGGAGGTAGGGAGTACGAGCAGTACTTC
TRBV19	TRBJ1-2	17	-	TRBD1	CASRPTLQGPTLYGYTF	TGTGCCAGTAGACCAACCCTACAGGGGCCCACCCTCTATGGCTACACCTTC
TRBV30	TRBJ2-1	15	-	TRBD1	CAWRSGTGGWNEQFF	TGTGCCTGGAGATCCGGGACAGGGGGCTGGAATGAGCAGTTCTTC
TRBV25-1	TRBJ2-3	14	-	-	CASSRGAKADTQYF	TGTGCCAGCAGCCGGGGGGCCAAGGCAGATACGCAGTATTTT
TRBV11-2	TRBJ2-5	15	-	TRBD2	CASSPLERGRGGQYF	TGTGCCAGCAGCCCCCTAGAACGCGGGAGAGGAGGCCAGTACTTC
TRBV7-2	TRBJ1-4	15	-	-	CASSLVWGTNEKLFF	TGTGCCAGCAGCTTAGTTTGGGGAACTAATGAAAAACTGTTTTTT
TRBV27	TRBJ2-2	17	-	-	CASTLQGASSGPGELFF	TGTGCCAGCACCCTACAGGGAGCCTCCTCCGGACCCGGGGAGCTGTTTTTT
TRBV13	TRBJ2-1	15	-	TRBD2	CASSAGGLAVNEQFF	TGTGCCAGCAGCGCCGGCGGACTAGCGGTGAATGAGCAGTTCTTC
TRBV28	TRBJ2-7	14	-	-	CASAPADSSYEQYF	TGTGCCAGCGCACCTGCTGACAGCTCCTACGAGCAGTACTTC
TRBV10-2	TRBJ2-1	15	-	TRBD1	CASSVRDRGPNEQFF	TGCGCCAGCAGTGTACGGGACAGGGGGCCAAATGAGCAGTTCTTC
TRBV14	TRBJ2-1	18	-	TRBD1	CASSQLYRTGINFGEQFF	TGTGCCAGCAGCCAGTTATATAGGACAGGGATTAATTTCGGTGAGCAGTTCTTC